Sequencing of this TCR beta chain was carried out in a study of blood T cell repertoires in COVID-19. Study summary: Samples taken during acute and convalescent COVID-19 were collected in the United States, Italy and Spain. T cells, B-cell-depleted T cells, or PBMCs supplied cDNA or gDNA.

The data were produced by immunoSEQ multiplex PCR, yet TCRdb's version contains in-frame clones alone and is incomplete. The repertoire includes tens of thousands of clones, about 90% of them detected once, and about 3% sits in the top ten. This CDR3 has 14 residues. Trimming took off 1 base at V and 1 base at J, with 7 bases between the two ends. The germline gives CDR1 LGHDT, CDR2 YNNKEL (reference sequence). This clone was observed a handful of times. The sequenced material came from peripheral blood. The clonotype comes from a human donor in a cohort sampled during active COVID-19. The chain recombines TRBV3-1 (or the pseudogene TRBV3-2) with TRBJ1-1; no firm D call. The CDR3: CASSQVGPNTEAFF. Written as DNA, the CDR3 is TGTGCCAGCAGCCAAGTTGGCCCGAACACTGAAGCTTTCTTT.